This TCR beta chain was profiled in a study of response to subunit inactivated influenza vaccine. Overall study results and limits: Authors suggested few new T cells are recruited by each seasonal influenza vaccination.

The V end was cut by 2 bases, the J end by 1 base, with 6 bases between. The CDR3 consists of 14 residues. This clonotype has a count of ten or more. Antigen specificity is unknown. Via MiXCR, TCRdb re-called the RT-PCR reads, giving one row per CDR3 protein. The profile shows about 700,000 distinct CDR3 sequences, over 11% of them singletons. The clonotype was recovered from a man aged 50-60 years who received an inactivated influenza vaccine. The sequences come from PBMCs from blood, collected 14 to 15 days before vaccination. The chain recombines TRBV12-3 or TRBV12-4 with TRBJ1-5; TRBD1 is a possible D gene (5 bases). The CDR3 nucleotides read TGTGCCAGCAGTTTATGGGGGAGCAATCAGCCCCAGCATTTT. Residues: CASSLWGSNQPQHF.